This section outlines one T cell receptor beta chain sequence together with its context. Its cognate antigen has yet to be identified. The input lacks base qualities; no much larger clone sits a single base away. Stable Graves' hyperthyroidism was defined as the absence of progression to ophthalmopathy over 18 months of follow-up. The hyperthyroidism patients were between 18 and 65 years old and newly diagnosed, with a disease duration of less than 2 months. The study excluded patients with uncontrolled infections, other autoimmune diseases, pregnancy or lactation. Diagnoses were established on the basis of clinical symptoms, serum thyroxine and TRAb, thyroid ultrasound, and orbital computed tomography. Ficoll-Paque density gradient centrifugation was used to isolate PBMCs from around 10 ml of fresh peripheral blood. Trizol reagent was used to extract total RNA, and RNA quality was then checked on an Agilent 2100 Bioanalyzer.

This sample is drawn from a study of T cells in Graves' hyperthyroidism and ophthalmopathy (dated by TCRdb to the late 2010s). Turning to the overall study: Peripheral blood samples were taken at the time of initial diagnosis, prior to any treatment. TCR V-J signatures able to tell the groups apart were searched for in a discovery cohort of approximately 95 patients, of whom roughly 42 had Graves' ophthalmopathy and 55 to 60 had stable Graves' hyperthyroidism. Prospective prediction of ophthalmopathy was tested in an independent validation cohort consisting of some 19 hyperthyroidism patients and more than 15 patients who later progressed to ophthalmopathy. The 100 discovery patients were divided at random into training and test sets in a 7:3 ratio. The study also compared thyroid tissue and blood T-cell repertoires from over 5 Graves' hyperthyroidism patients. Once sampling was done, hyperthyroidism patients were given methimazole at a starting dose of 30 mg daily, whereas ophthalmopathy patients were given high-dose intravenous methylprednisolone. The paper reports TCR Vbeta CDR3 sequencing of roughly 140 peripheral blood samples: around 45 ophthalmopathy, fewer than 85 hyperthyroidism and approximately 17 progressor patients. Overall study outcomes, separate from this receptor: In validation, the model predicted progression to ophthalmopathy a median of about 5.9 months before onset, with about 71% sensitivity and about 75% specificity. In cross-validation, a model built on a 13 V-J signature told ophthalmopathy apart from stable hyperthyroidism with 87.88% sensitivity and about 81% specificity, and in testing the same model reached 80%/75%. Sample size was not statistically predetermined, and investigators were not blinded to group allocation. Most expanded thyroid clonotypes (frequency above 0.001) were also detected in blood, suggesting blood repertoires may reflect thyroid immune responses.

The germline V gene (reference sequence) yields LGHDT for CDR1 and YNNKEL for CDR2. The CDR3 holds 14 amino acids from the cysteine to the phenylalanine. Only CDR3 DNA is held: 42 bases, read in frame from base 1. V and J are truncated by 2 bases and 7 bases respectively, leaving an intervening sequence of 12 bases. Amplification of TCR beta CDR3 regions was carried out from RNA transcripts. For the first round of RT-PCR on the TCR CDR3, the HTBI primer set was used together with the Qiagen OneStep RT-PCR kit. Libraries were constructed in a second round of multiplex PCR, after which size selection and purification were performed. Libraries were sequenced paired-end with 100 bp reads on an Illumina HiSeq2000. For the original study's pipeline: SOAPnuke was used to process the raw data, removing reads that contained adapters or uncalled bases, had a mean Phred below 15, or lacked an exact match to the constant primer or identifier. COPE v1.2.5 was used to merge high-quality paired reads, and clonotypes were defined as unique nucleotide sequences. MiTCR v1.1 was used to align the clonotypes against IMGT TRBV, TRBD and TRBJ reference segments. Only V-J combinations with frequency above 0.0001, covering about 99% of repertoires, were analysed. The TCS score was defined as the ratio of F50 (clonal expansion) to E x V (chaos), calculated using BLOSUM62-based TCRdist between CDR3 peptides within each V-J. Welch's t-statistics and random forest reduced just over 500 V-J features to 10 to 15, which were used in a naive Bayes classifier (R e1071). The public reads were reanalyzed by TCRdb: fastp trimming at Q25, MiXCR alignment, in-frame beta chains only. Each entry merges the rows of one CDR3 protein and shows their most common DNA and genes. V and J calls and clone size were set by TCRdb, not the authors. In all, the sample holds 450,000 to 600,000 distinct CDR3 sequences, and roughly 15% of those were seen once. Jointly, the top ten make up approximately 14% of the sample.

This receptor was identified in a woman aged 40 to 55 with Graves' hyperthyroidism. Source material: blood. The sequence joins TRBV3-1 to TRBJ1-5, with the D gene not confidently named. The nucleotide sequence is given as TGTGCCAGCAGCCAACAGGCGTTAGGGCAGCCCCAGCATTTT. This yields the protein CASSQQALGQPQHF.